This is a list of T cell receptor beta chains from one sample in a study of T cell responses to AZD1222 COVID-19 vaccine. Generated by immunoSEQ multiplex PCR, the TCRdb table keeps only in-frame clones and is missing some. Of about 110,000 clones detected, just over 90% appear once; the ten largest clones hold around 5.9%. Sequenced here: peripheral blood, sampled 28 days after the second AZD1222 dose. The source of these receptors is an adult who received the AZD1222 COVID-19 vaccine. The CDR3 runs from the conserved cysteine through the conserved F or W. The order of the fields is clone size, V gene, J gene, D gene, CDR3 DNA, CDR3 protein. The D gene is left open where the match is weak. Rows give clone size only sometimes, using once, few, many, or a class for an expanded clone.

once	TRBV6-2/TRBV6-3	TRBJ1-2	TRBD1	TGTGCCAGCAGTTCGGACAGGGGGCATGGCTACACCTTC	CASSSDRGHGYTF
-	TRBV19	TRBJ1-2	TRBD1	TGTGCCAGTAGGAGGGACAGGGGAATGCTGGGCTACACCTTC	CASRRDRGMLGYTF
-	TRBV2	TRBJ1-6	-	TGTGCCAGTACCGGGACAAAGAGTTCACCCCTCCACTTT	CASTGTKSSPLHF
once	TRBV6-4	TRBJ2-1	-	TGTGCCAGCAGTGAGGGGGGGCCAAACAATGAGCAGTTCTTC	CASSEGGPNNEQFF
-	TRBV5-1	TRBJ2-7	TRBD1	TGCGCCAGCAGCTTTGCCGGGACAGGGCCCTACGAGCAGTACTTC	CASSFAGTGPYEQYF
-	TRBV9	TRBJ2-1	-	TGTGCCAGCAGCTCCCAACCCTACAATGAGCAGTTCTTC	CASSSQPYNEQFF
-	TRBV5-6	TRBJ1-1	TRBD1	TGTGCCAGCAGCTACGACCCGACAGGGACTGAAGCTTTCTTT	CASSYDPTGTEAFF
-	TRBV7-8	TRBJ1-2	TRBD1	TGTGCCAGCAGCCACCCCGGGACAGGGGAAGTACATGGCTACACCTTC	CASSHPGTGEVHGYTF
-	TRBV7-2	TRBJ2-7	TRBD1	TGTGCCAGCAGCTTACGGACAGGGGATGTTGGAGAGCAGTACTTC	CASSLRTGDVGEQYF
few	TRBV5-5	TRBJ1-2	-	TGTGCCAGCAGCTTGGGGCAGGCAGCTAACTATGGCTACACCTTC	CASSLGQAANYGYTF
-	TRBV13	TRBJ1-6	-	TGTGCCAGCAGCACCCATAATTCACCCCTCCACTTT	CASSTHNSPLHF
-	TRBV27	TRBJ1-2	TRBD1	TGTGCCAGCAGTTCACAGGGGCGAGATCGGTATGGCTACACCTTC	CASSSQGRDRYGYTF
-	TRBV10-3	TRBJ2-1	-	TGTGCCATCAGTGATACTGCCGGGGGCGCCATGAATGAGCAGTTCTTC	CAISDTAGGAMNEQFF
-	TRBV5-1	TRBJ2-7	-	TGCGCCAGCAGCTCCTCCTACGAGCAGTACTTC	CASSSSYEQYF
once	TRBV5-1	TRBJ1-4	-	TGCGCCAGCAGCTGGGACGGATCAACTAATGAAAAACTGTTTTTT	CASSWDGSTNEKLFF
-	TRBV5-1	TRBJ1-5	-	TGCGCCAGCAGCTTGATGACAGATCAGCCCCAGCATTTT	CASSLMTDQPQHF
-	TRBV11-2	TRBJ1-1	-	TGTGCCAGCCCGTCTACGGAGAACACTGAAGCTTTCTTT	CASPSTENTEAFF
-	TRBV4-2	TRBJ2-3	TRBD2	TGTGCCAGCAGCCTGGGACTAGCGGGGGGTGCTAGCACAGATACGCAGTATTTT	CASSLGLAGGASTDTQYF
-	TRBV6-5	TRBJ1-2	-	TGTGCCAGCAGTTATTCTGGGGCGCGTGGCTACACCTTC	CASSYSGARGYTF
-	TRBV7-6	TRBJ2-1	-	TGTGCCAGCAGCTTGGAGCCCCTCTCTTACAATGAGCAGTTCTTC	CASSLEPLSYNEQFF
-	TRBV11-2	TRBJ2-7	-	TGTGCCAGCAGCTTAGAACGGCGCTACGAGCAGTACTTC	CASSLERRYEQYF
-	TRBV6-5	TRBJ2-7	-	TGTGCCAGCAGTTGGGACTTCTCCTACGAGCAGTACTTC	CASSWDFSYEQYF
once	TRBV6-5	TRBJ1-2	TRBD1	TGTGCCAGCACTCCGACAGGGAATGGCTACACCTTC	CASTPTGNGYTF
once	TRBV29-1	TRBJ2-7	TRBD2	TGCAGCGTTGAGCTACTAGCGGTACAGTACTTC	CSVELLAVQYF
-	TRBV6-5	TRBJ1-4	TRBD1	TGTGCCAGCAGTTACTCGAGAGCAGGGGGTGAAAAACTGTTTTTT	CASSYSRAGGEKLFF
-	TRBV7-2	TRBJ1-2	TRBD1	TGTGCCAGCAGCTTAGACCGCAGGGGGCGAGCTAACTATGGCTACACCTTC	CASSLDRRGRANYGYTF
-	TRBV7-2	TRBJ1-1	TRBD1	TGTGCCAGCAGCGTAAACAGGGGGCTCACTGAAGCTTTCTTT	CASSVNRGLTEAFF
-	TRBV7-8	TRBJ1-1	-	TGTGCCAGCAGCCCGGACACAATCTGGTGGAGCACTGAAGCTTTCTTT	CASSPDTIWWSTEAFF
-	TRBV27	TRBJ1-6	-	TGTGCCAGCAGTCTCCTAGGGACCTCCTATAATTCACCCCTCCACTTT	CASSLLGTSYNSPLHF
-	TRBV5-6	TRBJ1-2	TRBD1	TGTGCCAGCAGCTTGTTAGGGACAGGGGATTTCTATGGCTACACCTTC	CASSLLGTGDFYGYTF
-	TRBV6-5	TRBJ1-3	-	TGTGCCAGCACCGACCTCTTTAGAAACACCATATATTTT	CASTDLFRNTIYF
-	TRBV7-9	TRBJ2-7	TRBD1	TGTGCCAGCAGCTTAGCGGGACAGGGGGTTAACGAGCAGTACTTC	CASSLAGQGVNEQYF
-	TRBV29-1	TRBJ1-1	-	TGCAGCGTCCCCCACAGGGTGGACACTGAAGCTTTCTTT	CSVPHRVDTEAFF
-	TRBV5-6	TRBJ1-5	-	TGTGCCAGCAGCAATCGGGATTTTGGGCCCCAGCATTTT	CASSNRDFGPQHF
-	TRBV10-3	TRBJ2-7	TRBD2	TGTGCCATCAGTGCGGCGGGAGGGCCCGACGAGCAGTACTTC	CAISAAGGPDEQYF
-	TRBV3-1/TRBV3-2	TRBJ1-1	-	TGTGCCAGCAGCCAGCAACTTGGAGGGACTGAAGCTTTCTTT	CASSQQLGGTEAFF
-	TRBV5-1	TRBJ2-6	-	TGCGCCAGCATGAGGAGCTCTGGGGCCAACGTCCTGACTTTC	CASMRSSGANVLTF
-	TRBV29-1	TRBJ2-7	-	TGCAGCGTTCGAAAAGGGAGTTCCTACGAGCAGTACTTC	CSVRKGSSYEQYF
-	TRBV4-1	TRBJ1-2	-	TGCGCCAGCAGCCAAGTCCCCTCGCCACAGCCTTTCTATGGCTACACCTTC	CASSQVPSPQPFYGYTF
-	TRBV28	TRBJ1-4	-	TGTGCCAGCGGAGGAAGGGAGGGAGAGAAACTGTTTTTT	CASGGREGEKLFF
-	TRBV29-1	TRBJ1-2	TRBD1	TGCAGCGTTGAAGATGCAAGGGGGCCGGGCTACACCTTC	CSVEDARGPGYTF
-	TRBV5-5	TRBJ1-2	TRBD1	TGTGCCAGCAGACGGACAGGGGGTGGTGGCTACACCTTC	CASRRTGGGGYTF
-	TRBV3-1/TRBV3-2	TRBJ1-2	-	TGTGCCAGCAGCCTGGCTAACTATGGCTACACCTTC	CASSLANYGYTF
-	TRBV4-1	TRBJ1-2	-	TGCGCCAGCAGCCAAGCCGGGACACAGTATGGCTACACCTTC	CASSQAGTQYGYTF
-	TRBV5-1	TRBJ2-5	TRBD2	TGCGCCAGCAGCTTGATAGCGGGACAAGAGACCCAGTACTTC	CASSLIAGQETQYF
-	TRBV2	TRBJ2-3	TRBD2	TGTGCCAGCAGTTCCGGACTAGCGGCCCCCGCCACGCAGTATTTT	CASSSGLAAPATQYF
-	TRBV28	TRBJ2-1	-	TGTGCCAGCAGTTTAGGGGGTTATGAGCAGTTCTTC	CASSLGGYEQFF
-	TRBV30	TRBJ1-1	-	TGTGCCTGGACTTTGGTGAGTTGGGGCACTGAAGCTTTCTTT	CAWTLVSWGTEAFF
-	TRBV10-2	TRBJ1-1	-	TGCGCCAGCCGGGACCCCGGCGACACTGAAGCTTTCTTT	CASRDPGDTEAFF
-	TRBV6-5	TRBJ2-6	TRBD1	TGTGCCAGCAGAAGCAGGGGGTCTGGGGCCAACGTCCTGACTTTC	CASRSRGSGANVLTF
-	TRBV7-2	TRBJ2-1	-	TGTGCCAGCAGCCCCGGACACGATGAGCAGTTCTTC	CASSPGHDEQFF
-	TRBV6-1	TRBJ2-2	TRBD1	TGTGCCAGCAGTGAAACGGGACAGCCCGGGGAGCTGTTTTTT	CASSETGQPGELFF
-	TRBV7-8	TRBJ2-6	-	TGTGCCAGCAGCACCGCCCAGGGTTCTGGGGCCAACGTCCTGACTTTC	CASSTAQGSGANVLTF
-	TRBV9	TRBJ1-2	-	TGTGCCAGCAGCGCTTTGGGAGGCTACACCTTC	CASSALGGYTF
-	TRBV27	TRBJ1-1	-	TGTGCCAGCAGTTTAACCTTTAACAGGGAAGCTTTCTTT	CASSLTFNREAFF
-	TRBV6-5	TRBJ1-4	TRBD1	TGTGCCAGCAAGGGACAGATTGCAACTAATGAAAAACTGTTTTTT	CASKGQIATNEKLFF
-	TRBV12-3/TRBV12-4	TRBJ1-6	-	TGTGCCAGCAGCCCCGGCTCACCCCTCCACTTT	CASSPGSPLHF
-	TRBV18	TRBJ1-1	TRBD1	TGTGCCAGCTCACTACAGGGGGCCAACACTGAAGCTTTCTTT	CASSLQGANTEAFF
-	TRBV7-6	TRBJ1-2	TRBD1	TGTGCCAGCAGCTCAGATGGACAGGAGAACTATGGCTACACCTTC	CASSSDGQENYGYTF
-	TRBV10-2	TRBJ1-6	-	TGCGCCAGCACCTCGGGGGATTCACCCCTCCACTTT	CASTSGDSPLHF